This T cell receptor beta chain is drawn from a study of cytomegalovirus exposure and HLA in healthy donors. General study points: An analysis that came later showed most CMV-associated TCR beta chains appearing HLA-restricted. Highly shared variants forming one cluster were likely a sequencing artifact.

Each of the donors was a healthy bone marrow donor. Points on this clone: The antigen remains unidentified. This specimen includes other DNA sequences encoding the same CDR3.

It was with 60 Vbeta and 13 Jbeta primers that the PCR ran. Assay: immunoSEQ multiplex PCR; the TCRdb copy retains only in-frame clones and omits some. The sample holds tens of thousands of clones, roughly nine tenths seen once. From germline, CDR1 is MGHRA and CDR2 YSYEKL. The V gene end was trimmed by 3 bases and the J gene end by 2 bases; junction bases not matched to a gene: 1. This CDR3 contains 15 residues. The genes are TRBV4-1 and TRBJ2-3; 11 bases are a match to TRBD1. This TCR derives from a man aged 30-40 years in good health and CMV-seropositive. The source material was PBMCs. The CDR3 DNA reads as TGCGCCAGCAGCCAGGGACAGGGGGTCACAGATACGCAGTATTTT. This encodes CASSQGQGVTDTQYF.